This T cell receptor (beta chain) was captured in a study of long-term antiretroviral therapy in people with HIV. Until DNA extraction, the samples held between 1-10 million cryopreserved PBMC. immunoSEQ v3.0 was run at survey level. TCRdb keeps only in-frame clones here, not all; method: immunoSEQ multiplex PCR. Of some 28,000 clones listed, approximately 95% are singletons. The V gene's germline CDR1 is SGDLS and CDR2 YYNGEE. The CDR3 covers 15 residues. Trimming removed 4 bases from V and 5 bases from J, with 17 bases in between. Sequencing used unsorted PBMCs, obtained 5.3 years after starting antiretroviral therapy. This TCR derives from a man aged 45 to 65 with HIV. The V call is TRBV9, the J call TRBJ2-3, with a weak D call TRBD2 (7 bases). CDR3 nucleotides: TGTGCCAGCAGCCGAGGGGGGGGGAAGAGAGATACGCAGTATTTT. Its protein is CASSRGGGKRDTQYF.